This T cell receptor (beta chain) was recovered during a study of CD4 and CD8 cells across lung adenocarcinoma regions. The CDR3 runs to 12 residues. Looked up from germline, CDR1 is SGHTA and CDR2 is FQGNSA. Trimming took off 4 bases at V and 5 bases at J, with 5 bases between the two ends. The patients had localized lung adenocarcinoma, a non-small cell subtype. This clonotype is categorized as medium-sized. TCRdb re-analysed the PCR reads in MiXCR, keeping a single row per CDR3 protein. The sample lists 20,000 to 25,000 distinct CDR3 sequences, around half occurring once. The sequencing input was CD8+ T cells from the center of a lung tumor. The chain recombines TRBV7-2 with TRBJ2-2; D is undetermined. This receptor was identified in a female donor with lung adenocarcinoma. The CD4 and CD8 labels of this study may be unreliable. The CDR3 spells CASSSRTGELFF. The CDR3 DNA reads TGTGCCAGCAGCTCACGGACCGGGGAGCTGTTTTTT.